This T cell receptor beta chain emerged from a study of cytomegalovirus exposure and HLA in healthy donors. A multiplex PCR was run with 60 Vbeta primers and 13 Jbeta primers. Sequenced by immunoSEQ multiplex PCR; TCRdb stores in-frame clones only, minus some. This sample has about 180,000 clones; roughly 87% occur once, and the top ten carry approximately 0.55%. CDR1 and CDR2 from the germline V gene are SGHRS and YFSETQ. This CDR3 contains 13 residues. With 0 bases removed from V and 6 bases from J, the gap between germline ends came to 7 bases. The rearrangement joins TRBV5-1 to TRBJ2-1; tentative D call: TRBD1 (6 bases). Material for sequencing was PBMCs. The sequence came from a woman between 45 and 65 years old in good health and CMV-seronegative. CDR3 nucleotide sequence: TGCGCCAGCAGCTTGGCACAGGGCAATGAGCAGTTCTTC. Encoded protein: CASSLAQGNEQFF.